This T cell receptor (beta chain) was found in a study of OX40 agonist ivuxolimab in advanced cancers. Regarding the study in general: Ivuxolimab was a fully human IgG2 agonistic monoclonal antibody targeting the costimulatory receptor OX40 (CD134). Intravenous ivuxolimab was administered to patients every 2 weeks at six dose levels: 0.01, 0.1, 0.3, 1.5, 3 and 10 mg/kg. Of the 50 or so patients in dose escalation, about 20 had hepatocellular carcinoma, some 15 had melanoma, 9 had renal cell carcinoma and 9 had head and neck cancer. A male proportion of 82.7% and a mean age of roughly 55 years, ranging from about 20 to 80, were recorded for the dose-escalation cohort. Prior anti-PD-1, anti-PD-L1 or anti-CTLA-4 therapy was permitted, and checkpoint inhibitors had been received by about two fifths of dose-escalation patients. Three dose-escalation patients achieved partial responses, one with hepatocellular carcinoma and two with cutaneous melanoma. The purpose of peripheral TCRbeta sequencing was to test whether ivuxolimab changed TCR sequence diversity and led to clonal T-cell expansion. The paper covers the monotherapy dose-escalation part of the phase I ivuxolimab trial, which included N of about 51 patients.

To sequence the TCRbeta CDR3 region, genomic DNA was isolated from the sorted cells. The immunoSEQ Assay was used for sequencing of TCRbeta CDR3 regions. The table was pulled from immuneACCESS by TCRdb, which kept in-frame rearrangements only. Such tables lose some clones; where checked, under half of the loss comes from unresolved V genes, and the rest has no known cause. A total of some 110,000 clones appear in this sample, 85% to 95% of them only once. The top ten hold 0.15% to 0.17% of the sample. The trial excluded patients who had a history of autoimmune disease or who were on systemic immunosuppression. Peripheral blood for TCR sequencing was collected from all dose cohorts at baseline, on cycle 4 day 1, and on cycle 7 day 1. The samples were drawn from a first-in-human, open-label, multicenter phase I dose-escalation trial of ivuxolimab. The trial enrolled adults with locally advanced or metastatic head and neck squamous cell, hepatocellular, melanoma or renal cell carcinoma. Before TCR sequencing, CD4+ and CD8+ T cells were separately sorted from peripheral blood.

What the study reported, not specific to this receptor: After ivuxolimab, expanded clones were on average more numerous among CD8+ T cells than among CD4+ T cells. At doses of 0.1 to 3.0 mg/kg, clonal expansion of both CD4+ and CD8+ blood T cells was observed from baseline to week 6. Low levels of normalized T-cell clonal expansion were also shown by some nonresponding patients. In partial responders in the 0.1-3.0 mg/kg groups, normalized peripheral clonal expansion was found to be among the lowest, especially among CD8+ T cells. Antigen specificity was not determined for the clonally expanded peripheral T cells.

Trimming costs V 4 bases and J 0 bases, and their ends lie 11 bases apart. CDR1 and CDR2 (SGHRS, YFSETQ) derive from the germline V gene. From the cysteine through the phenylalanine, the CDR3 covers 15 amino acids. The retained sequence is limited to the CDR3, 45 bases, with the frame set at the first base. Concerning this clone itself: No cognate antigen has been identified for it. No base quality information exists; no much larger clone differs at one position.

The input for sequencing was CD4+ or CD8+ T cells sorted from blood, taken in a trial of the OX40 agonist ivuxolimab. The receptor chain draws on TRBV5-1 and TRBJ2-4, with the D gene uncertain. This sequence originates from an adult with an advanced solid tumor such as melanoma, head and neck, liver or kidney cancer. The sequenced DNA is TGCGCCAGCAGCCAAGTACCGGGAGCCAAAAACATTCAGTACTTC. It translates as CASSQVPGAKNIQYF.